This passage covers 28 T cell receptor beta chains from one sample sequenced in a study of blood T cell repertoires in COVID-19. The repertoire was sequenced with immunoSEQ multiplex PCR; TCRdb's copy has only in-frame clones and lacks some. The table lists under 45,000 clones, more than 75% of them singletons. The sequenced sample consisted of peripheral blood. Receptors originate from a man of 80 years or more with active COVID-19.

The V and J genes are TRBV6-2 or TRBV6-3 and TRBJ2-1; D is uncertain. Germline CDR1 MNHEY, CDR2 SVGEGT. CDR3 length equals 14 residues. Trimming took 4 bases from V and 2 from J, leaving 9 bases between them. CDR3 amino acids: CASSSRGAYNEQFF. DNA of the CDR3: TGTGCCAGCAGTTCCCGAGGCGCCTACAATGAGCAGTTCTTC.

The chain's CDR3 is CASTREDGPTDTQYF. As DNA, the CDR3 is TGTGCCAGTACTAGGGAGGACGGGCCTACGGATACGCAGTATTTT. The chain carries TRBV19 and TRBJ2-3, with a tentative D call TRBD2 (6 bases). Per the germline V gene, CDR1 is LNHDA and CDR2 is SQIVND (reference sequence). This CDR3 has 15 amino acids. V lost 7 bases and J 6 bases, leaving 20 bases between the germline ends.

The chain uses TRBV27 and TRBJ1-2, with a tentative D call TRBD1 (5 bases). CDR3 length equals 15 residues. Trimming took off 5 bases at V and 7 bases at J, with 20 bases between the two ends. CDR1 MNHEY and CDR2 SMNVEV come from the germline V gene (reference sequence). The CDR3, as DNA: TGTGCCAGCAGTCACCTAAAAGGGGTCTCATCTGGCTACACCTTC. Amino acid sequence: CASSHLKGVSSGYTF.

This chain joins TRBV28 and TRBJ1-1; maybe TRBD1 (6 bases). The V gene's germline CDR1 is MDHEN and CDR2 SYDVKM. The CDR3 loop spans 12 amino acids. V dropped 10 bases and J dropped 9 bases, with 18 bases sitting between them. The DNA of the CDR3 is TGTGCCACGTTCAGGGGAGCTTTACAAGCTTTCTTT. Its protein is CATFRGALQAFF.

V usage is TRBV2 and J usage is TRBJ1-1; no definite D call. Between the trimmed V and J ends, which lost 7 bases and 4 bases, there was a span of 16 bases. CDR3 length equals 14 residues. Germline CDR1 reads SNHLY; CDR2 reads FYNNEI. The CDR3 loop is CASNGWELGTEAFF. In nucleotides, the CDR3 is TGTGCCAGCAATGGGTGGGAGCTCGGCACTGAAGCTTTCTTT.

This chain connects TRBV28 to TRBJ1-2; TRBD1 matches 9 bases. V shed 9 bases and J 7 bases; nucleotides not matched to a gene: 9. The CDR3 runs to 13 residues. Germline V gene sequence: CDR1 MDHEN, CDR2 SYDVKM. CDR3 sequence: CASQTGGVGGYTF. The DNA of the CDR3 is TGTGCCAGTCAGACAGGGGGTGTAGGTGGCTACACCTTC.

The chain has TRBV27 and TRBJ2-7; D ambiguous. This CDR3 has 16 amino acids. The V gene's germline CDR1 is MNHEY and CDR2 SMNVEV (reference sequence). Trimming took off 6 bases at V and 2 bases at J, with 20 bases between the two ends. The CDR3: CASSPPISGRPYEQYF. CDR3 nucleotide sequence: TGTGCCAGCAGCCCCCCTATATCGGGTCGGCCCTACGAGCAGTACTTC.

The V and J genes are TRBV28 and TRBJ2-7; possible D gene TRBD2, 5 bases. V gave up 6 bases and J gave up 2 bases, with 17 bases separating them. The CDR3 is made up of 15 amino acids. Germline loops: CDR1 MDHEN, CDR2 SYDVKM. In DNA form, the CDR3 reads TGTGCCAGCAGCACCCGCAGCGGAACCGCCTACGAGCAGTACTTC. This gives the protein CASSTRSGTAYEQYF. The full variable domain, its missing parts supplied by reference TRBV28 and TRBJ2-7, is DVKVTQSSRYLVKRTGEKVFLECVQDMDHENMFWYRQDPGLGLRLIYFSYDVKMKEKGDIPEGYSVSREKKERFSLILESASTNQTSMYLCASSTRSGTAYEQYFGPGTRLTVT.

The DNA of the CDR3 is TGTGCCAGCAGCGAAGGACAGCGACGGCAGTACTTC. The encoded protein is CASSEGQRRQYF. J is TRBJ2-7 and V is TRBV25-1; D perhaps matches TRBD1 (6 bases). The CDR3 has 12 residues. The germline V and J ends were trimmed by 6 bases and 9 bases, with 15 bases remaining between them. Germline CDR1 and CDR2: MGHDK and SYGVNS.

This clone was counted once. The chain employs TRBV21-1 and TRBJ1-5; no DNA check was done on the table's D call, TRBD1. TRBV21-1 has pseudogene status. The CDR3 extends over 14 amino acids. The CDR3 DNA reads as TGTGCCAGCAGCTGCAGGACAGGGCATCAGCCCCAGCATTTT. Translated: CASSCRTGHQPQHF.

The V call is TRBV5-1, the J call TRBJ2-7; 11 nucleotides agree with TRBD1. The CDR3 is made up of 15 amino acids. Germline assignment: CDR1 SGHRS and CDR2 YFSETQ. V lost 1 base, J lost 6 bases, and 6 bases stayed unmatched. Written as DNA, the CDR3 is TGCGCCAGCAGCTTGAGGACAGGGGGCGGGAGCGAGCAGTACTTC. Amino acid sequence: CASSLRTGGGSEQYF. The variable domain in full, with the rest retrieved from reference TRBV5-1 and TRBJ2-7, is KAGVTQTPRYLIKTRGQQVTLSCSPISGHRSVSWYQQTPGQGLQFLFEYFSETQRNKGNFPGRFSGRQFSNSRSEMNVSTLELGDSALYLCASSLRTGGGSEQYFGPGTRLTVT.

The chain links TRBV28 to TRBJ2-2; 7 bases are a match to TRBD1. J lost 4 bases, V lost 11 bases, and 10 bases had no gene match. This CDR3 is built from 14 residues. CDR1 MDHEN and CDR2 SYDVKM come from the germline V gene. The CDR3 spells CADRRQGSTGELFF. The CDR3 nucleotides are TGTGCCGATCGACGACAGGGAAGCACCGGGGAGCTGTTTTTT.

The chain links TRBV30 to TRBJ1-2; the D is unclear. The CDR3 covers 15 residues. CDR1 and CDR2 from the germline V gene are GTSNPN and SVGIG (reference sequence). V lost 4 bases and J 0 bases, leaving 15 bases between the germline ends. CDR3 protein: CAWTLPAAANYGYTF. CDR3 DNA sequence: TGTGCCTGGACCCTCCCGGCGGCAGCTAACTATGGCTACACCTTC. Variable domain in full (rest from reference TRBV30 and TRBJ1-2): SQTIHQWPATLVQPVGSPLSLECTVEGTSNPNLYWYRQAAGRGLQLLFYSVGIGQISSEVPQNLSASRPQDRQFILSSKKLLLSDSGFYLCAWTLPAAANYGYTFGSGTRLTVV.

The genes are TRBV30 and TRBJ2-7; D not resolved. Per the germline V gene, CDR1 is GTSNPN and CDR2 is SVGIG (reference sequence). Trimming took 3 bases from V and 2 from J, leaving 17 bases between them. The CDR3 is 15 residues long. In DNA, the CDR3 is TGTGCCTGGAGCCCCCAAGCCGGCAGGCCCTACGAGCAGTACTTC. It yields the protein CAWSPQAGRPYEQYF.

This clone showed up just once. This chain's CDR3 is CASSQEVMRTTQYF. The DNA of the CDR3 is TGCGCCAGCAGCCAGGAGGTCATGAGGACGACCCAGTACTTC. The genes are TRBV4-3 and TRBJ2-5; tentatively, D is TRBD2 (5 bases). This CDR3 is 14 amino acids long. CDR1 and CDR2 from the germline V gene are LGHNA and YSLEER. V was trimmed by 3 bases and J by 7 bases, leaving 15 bases between them.

A single count supports this clone. The chain is built from TRBV2 and TRBJ2-7; 12 nucleotides agree with TRBD2. Looked up from germline, CDR1 is SNHLY and CDR2 is FYNNEI. V was pared by 7 bases and J by 4 bases, with 8 bases of the junction left unmatched. The CDR3 runs to 15 residues. The CDR3 protein is CASMAELAGGYEQYF. CDR3 in DNA: TGTGCCAGCATGGCTGAGCTAGCGGGAGGGTACGAGCAGTACTTC. The whole variable domain, filled in from reference TRBV2 and TRBJ2-7, reads EPEVTQTPSHQVTQMGQEVILRCVPISNHLYFYWYRQILGQKVEFLVSFYNNEISEKSEIFDDQFSVERPDGSNFTLKIRSTKLEDSAMYFCASMAELAGGYEQYFGPGTRLTVT.

This chain links TRBV7-9 with TRBJ2-7, with 8 bases aligning to TRBD1. Germline lookup yields CDR1 SEHNR and CDR2 FQNEAQ (reference sequence). The trim removed 4 bases at V and 1 base at J, leaving 3 bases unmatched. This CDR3 is built from 14 residues. CDR3 sequence reads: CASSSRTGSYEQYF. CDR3 nucleotide sequence: TGTGCCAGCAGCTCGCGGACAGGGTCCTACGAGCAGTACTTC. The full variable domain, completed using reference TRBV7-9 and TRBJ2-7, is DTGVSQNPRHKITKRGQNVTFRCDPISEHNRLYWYRQTLGQGPEFLTYFQNEAQLEKSRLLSDRFSAERPKGSFSTLEIQRTEQGDSAMYLCASSSRTGSYEQYFGPGTRLTVT.

V gene TRBV29-1 combines with J gene TRBJ2-1, with TRBD2 matching over 9 bases. The length of the CDR3 is 15 residues. After removal of 8 bases from V and 0 bases from J, the junction contained 8 bases not matched to a gene. The germline V gene has CDR1 SQVTM and CDR2 ANQGSEA. Written as DNA, the CDR3 is TGCAGCTTATCTAGCGGGGCCAGCTCCTACAATGAGCAGTTCTTC. Its translation: CSLSSGASSYNEQFF.

This clone showed up just a few times. The chain joins TRBV6-8 to TRBJ1-1, with D possibly TRBD1 on 5 matching bases. CDR3 length equals 17 residues. V lost 4 bases and J lost 1, with 19 bases in between. CDR1 and CDR2 (germline): MNHGY, SAAAGT. The CDR3 region is CASSFGGAGLSNTEAFF. Written as DNA, the CDR3 is TGTGCCAGCAGTTTCGGGGGAGCAGGACTTTCGAACACTGAAGCTTTCTTT.

The chain joins TRBV13 to TRBJ2-3; TRBD2 matches 7 bases. Germline-derived CDR1 and CDR2 are PRHDT and FYEKMQ (reference sequence). The CDR3 is made up of 14 amino acids. J lost 9 bases, V lost 5 bases, and 11 bases had no gene match. The CDR3 DNA follows: TGTGCCAGCAGCCCCTCGGGGGGAGTAAGAACGCAGTATTTT. It specifies CASSPSGGVRTQYF.

V gene TRBV7-8 combines with J gene TRBJ2-1, with TRBD1 matching over 8 bases. The CDR3 is 15 residues long. Germline values: CDR1 SGHVS, CDR2 FQNEAQ. V trimming: 3 bases; J trimming: 15 bases; junction bases outside the gene matches: 16. The CDR3 here is CASSFETGATSAWFF. The CDR3 DNA reads as TGTGCCAGCAGCTTCGAGACAGGGGCAACAAGCGCGTGGTTCTTC.

The chain has TRBV27 and TRBJ1-2; TRBD1 matches at 7 bases. Germline assignment: CDR1 MNHEY and CDR2 SMNVEV (reference sequence). This CDR3 spans 15 amino acids. Unmatched junction bases numbered 14, after V lost 9 bases and J lost 4 bases. The CDR3 is CASRTRQGFGYGYTF. CDR3 in DNA: TGTGCCAGTAGAACCCGACAGGGCTTCGGCTATGGCTACACCTTC.

The J gene is TRBJ2-1, the V gene TRBV12-5; TRBD2 matches 11 bases. The CDR3 contains 20 residues. The germline V gene has CDR1 LGHNT and CDR2 FRNRAP. Unmatched junction bases numbered 22, after V lost 5 bases and J lost 7 bases. In nucleotides, the CDR3 is TGTGCTAGTGGTGAAAACCGCCAAAAAAACGAGGCTAGCGGGAGGAATGAGCAGTTCTTC. Translation: CASGENRQKNEASGRNEQFF. Supplemented by reference TRBV12-5 and TRBJ2-1, the full variable domain reads DARVTQTPRHKVTEMGQEVTMRCQPILGHNTVFWYRQTMMQGLELLAYFRNRAPLDDSGMPKDRFSAEMPDATLATLKIQPSEPRDSAVYFCASGENRQKNEASGRNEQFFGPGTRLTVL.

The rearrangement uses TRBV5-4 and TRBJ1-4; possibly TRBD1 for D (6 bases). The V gene's germline CDR1 is SGHNT and CDR2 YYREEE (reference sequence). V dropped 4 bases and J dropped 0 bases, with 13 bases sitting between them. There are 16 residues in the CDR3. The CDR3 loop is CASSDGQIATNEKLFF. For the CDR3, the DNA is TGTGCCAGCAGCGACGGACAGATTGCAACTAATGAAAAACTGTTTTTT.

V gene TRBV5-1 combines with J gene TRBJ2-7, with D tentatively TRBD2 (6 bases). The germline V gene encodes CDR1 SGHRS and CDR2 YFSETQ. V was clipped by 4 bases and J by 4 bases, with 12 bases between them. This CDR3 contains 13 residues. The chain's CDR3 is CASSPLREYEQYF. As DNA, the CDR3 is TGCGCCAGCAGCCCCCTGCGGGAATACGAGCAGTACTTC.

The rearrangement joins TRBV4-1 to TRBJ2-2; D is undetermined. This CDR3 spans 14 amino acids. V lost 3 bases, J lost 4 bases, and 9 bases lay in between. The germline V gene encodes CDR1 MGHRA and CDR2 YSYEKL. The CDR3: CASSQTSGTGELFF. The CDR3 DNA reads TGCGCCAGCAGCCAGACCTCGGGCACCGGGGAGCTGTTTTTT.

The genes are TRBV25-1 and TRBJ2-1, with 7 bases lining up with TRBD2. Trimming took 7 bases from V and 3 from J; bases not matched to a gene: 9. CDR1 is MGHDK, CDR2 SYGVNS, per germline. The length of the CDR3 is 15 residues. The CDR3 DNA reads TGTGCCAGCATGATTGGCGGGAGTGGCTACAATGAGCAGTTCTTC. Translating gives CASMIGGSGYNEQFF.

CDR3 protein: CATSRDNLGNTEAFF. CDR3 nucleotides: TGTGCCACCAGCAGAGATAATCTCGGGAACACTGAAGCTTTCTTT. The genes are TRBV15 and TRBJ1-1; D ambiguous. This CDR3 has 15 amino acids. Per germline, CDR1 LNHNV and CDR2 YYDKDF (reference sequence). Trimming shortened V by 0 bases and J by 1 base, and 9 bases separated the two germline ends.